This section outlines one T cell receptor beta chain sequence together with its context. The antigen it binds to is not known. One base away there is no much larger clone; base qualities are not given. This record comes from a study of blood T cell repertoires in COVID-19 (TCRdb year 2020). The study in broad terms: Samples covering the acute and convalescent phases of COVID-19 were provided by collaborators in the United States, Italy and Spain. The repertoires were made available in a free public database intended to serve as a resource for research on the immune response to SARS-CoV-2. The material from the prospective study consisted of cDNA or gDNA derived from T cells, B-cell-depleted T cells, or PBMCs. The dataset comprised deeply sampled blood TCRbeta repertoires from subjects exposed to, actively infected with, or recovered from COVID-19. HLA class I and class II types, where available, came from metadata supplied by the sample provider rather than from assay-based typing. The samples were drawn from the first 160 participants of the ongoing ImmuneRACE study and from 1,254 subjects provided by 6 global collaborators. A de-identified subject ID, COVID-19 status, age in years and sex were almost always included in the sample metadata. What the work shows at the level of the full study, not this receptor alone: The amount of clinical and demographic metadata varied by source and participant and was provided uncurated.

TCRbeta CDR3 regions were amplified from genomic DNA using the immunoSEQ Assay, a bias-controlled multiplex PCR. The authors' analysis ran thus. The number of nucleated cells in each sample was estimated by amplification of reference gene primers within the assay. To quantify the absolute abundance of each unique TCRbeta CDR3 rearrangement, sequence reads were collapsed and filtered. Productive Simpson clonality was computed per sample as the square root of Simpson's diversity index over productive rearrangements. This is the immuneACCESS table as TCRdb keeps it, with only in-frame sequences that have V and J called. A part of the clones is gone; compared with another copy, unresolved V genes explain less than half, and the rest is unexplained. For V, J and clone size, that table is used; D and trimming come from the DNA. In this sample the table shows a few hundred thousand clones, roughly 90% of which occur a single time. The ten top clones hold approximately 3.1% of the sample.

Participants in the prospective study were enrolled through a virtual design, were aged roughly 18 to 90 years, and lived in roughly 24 United States geographic areas. In the prospective study, cohorts were assigned on the basis of participant-reported clinical history obtained from a screening survey and a study questionnaire. Recovered participants in ImmuneRACE Cohort 3 were defined by two consecutive negative NP/OP PCR tests, clearance by a healthcare professional, or resolution of symptoms. In the prospective study, mobile phlebotomists collected whole blood, serum and a nasopharyngeal or oropharyngeal swab from each participant. Additional blood draws and questionnaires over an approximately two-month period could optionally be provided by prospective study participants. Before DNA extraction, blood samples from the prospective study were shipped at room temperature or frozen. CDR3 length: 18 amino acids, cysteine to phenylalanine. The DNA shown is the 54-base CDR3, in frame from base 1. V is trimmed back by 0 bases and J by 2 bases, and the junction contains 11 bases that no gene match accounts for. CDR1 and CDR2 (SGHRS, YFSETQ) derive from the germline V gene.

The source of this sequence is a woman in her thirties who had recovered from COVID-19. The sample consisted of PBMCs or T cells enriched from blood (not recorded which). The chain couples TRBV5-1 to TRBJ2-3, with 8 bases matching TRBD1. The bases read TGCGCCAGCAGCTTGGGACAGGGGAGCCCCCGGGTCACAGATACGCAGTATTTT. Its coded protein is CASSLGQGSPRVTDTQYF.